Listed below are T cell receptor beta chains from one sample, sequenced in a study of T cell changes during pregnancy in multiple sclerosis. Repertoires were generated with immunoSEQ multiplex PCR, while TCRdb's copy carries only in-frame clones and drops some. The data contain tens of thousands of clones, 90% to 95% of them singletons. This sample comprised peripheral blood, obtained after pregnancy. These receptors were obtained from a female donor with multiple sclerosis, enrolled in a pregnancy study. CDR3s include the opening cysteine and the closing phenylalanine or tryptophan. Each record gives: CDR3 DNA, CDR3 protein, D gene, clone size, V gene, J gene. A D gene is named only where the DNA matches it firmly. Where a row states a size, it is once, few, many or the class of an expanded clone; other rows omit it.

cdr3_nt: TGTGCCAGCAGGCCCCCTAGCGGCCCCTACAATGAGCAGTTCTTC; cdr3_aa: CASRPPSGPYNEQFF; d_call: TRBD2; clone_size: -; v_call: TRBV7-8; j_call: TRBJ2-1
cdr3_nt: TGTGCCAGCAGCCCCGGGATGAACACTGAAGCTTTCTTT; cdr3_aa: CASSPGMNTEAFF; d_call: -; clone_size: -; v_call: TRBV7-3; j_call: TRBJ1-1
cdr3_nt: TGTGCCAGCAGCCCGCGGACAGTTGATGTTTCACCCCTCCACTTT; cdr3_aa: CASSPRTVDVSPLHF; d_call: -; clone_size: -; v_call: TRBV5-5; j_call: TRBJ1-6
cdr3_nt: TGTGCCAGCAGTCCCCGGCAGGGGGCTGGGTACGAGCAGTACTTC; cdr3_aa: CASSPRQGAGYEQYF; d_call: TRBD1; clone_size: -; v_call: TRBV27; j_call: TRBJ2-7
cdr3_nt: TGTGCCAGCAGAAAGGGGGAGAGCTCTGGAAACACCATATATTTT; cdr3_aa: CASRKGESSGNTIYF; d_call: -; clone_size: -; v_call: TRBV6-5; j_call: TRBJ1-3
cdr3_nt: TGTGCCAGCAGCCCCGGGGGGGGGCGAGCCGGGGAGCTGTTTTTT; cdr3_aa: CASSPGGGRAGELFF; d_call: TRBD2; clone_size: -; v_call: TRBV7-3; j_call: TRBJ2-2
cdr3_nt: TGTGCCAGCAGCTGGACAGGGGACCTCACAGATACGCAGTATTTT; cdr3_aa: CASSWTGDLTDTQYF; d_call: TRBD1; clone_size: -; v_call: TRBV5-6; j_call: TRBJ2-3
cdr3_nt: TGTGCCAGCAACCTCCTAACCGGGGTTAATGAGCAGTTCTTC; cdr3_aa: CASNLLTGVNEQFF; d_call: -; clone_size: -; v_call: TRBV7-9; j_call: TRBJ2-1
cdr3_nt: TGCGCCAGCAGCCAAGATCGCGGGGGAGGTTCGTACTTC; cdr3_aa: CASSQDRGGGSYF; d_call: TRBD2; clone_size: -; v_call: TRBV4-3; j_call: TRBJ2-4
cdr3_nt: TGTGCCAGCAGCAGGGGGGGGACAGGCTCCTACGAGCAGTACTTC; cdr3_aa: CASSRGGTGSYEQYF; d_call: -; clone_size: -; v_call: TRBV9; j_call: TRBJ2-7
cdr3_nt: TGTGCCAGCAGCTTAGGAAGGGGGACAGCGTACGAGCAGTACTTC; cdr3_aa: CASSLGRGTAYEQYF; d_call: TRBD1; clone_size: -; v_call: TRBV5-4; j_call: TRBJ2-7
cdr3_nt: TGTGCCAGCAGTGAAGCGCAGGGGCGAGTGGAGACCCAGTACTTC; cdr3_aa: CASSEAQGRVETQYF; d_call: -; clone_size: -; v_call: TRBV2; j_call: TRBJ2-5
cdr3_nt: TGTGCCAGCATCCTAGCCCGGCCGGGGGATACGCAGTATTTT; cdr3_aa: CASILARPGDTQYF; d_call: -; clone_size: -; v_call: TRBV7-2; j_call: TRBJ2-3
cdr3_nt: TGTGCTAGTGGTTTGCAGGGGATGAACACTGAAGCTTTCTTT; cdr3_aa: CASGLQGMNTEAFF; d_call: -; clone_size: -; v_call: TRBV12-5; j_call: TRBJ1-1
cdr3_nt: TGTGCTAGTGGTTTGGGGATTAGCGGGGGGGCCATGGGTGAGCAGTTCTTC; cdr3_aa: CASGLGISGGAMGEQFF; d_call: TRBD2; clone_size: -; v_call: TRBV12-5; j_call: TRBJ2-1
cdr3_nt: TGTGCCAGCAGCCAAGATCTAGCGGGGGGGCCAGATACGCAGTATTTT; cdr3_aa: CASSQDLAGGPDTQYF; d_call: TRBD2; clone_size: -; v_call: TRBV4-2; j_call: TRBJ2-3
cdr3_nt: TGTGCCAGCAGCGGCGAGACTAGCGGGGCGGGAGAGACCCAGTACTTC; cdr3_aa: CASSGETSGAGETQYF; d_call: TRBD2; clone_size: -; v_call: TRBV5-4; j_call: TRBJ2-5
cdr3_nt: TGTGCCAGCAGCGTGCTGGGGACAGAGCCCCCACTCCACTTT; cdr3_aa: CASSVLGTEPPLHF; d_call: TRBD1; clone_size: -; v_call: TRBV9; j_call: TRBJ1-6
cdr3_nt: TGTGCCAGCAGCGTAGGGCTAGCGGGGGGTTGGGGCACAGATACGCAGTATTTT; cdr3_aa: CASSVGLAGGWGTDTQYF; d_call: TRBD2; clone_size: -; v_call: TRBV9; j_call: TRBJ2-3
cdr3_nt: TGTGCCAGCGGCGCTCGCGGGGGTCAGCCCCAGCATTTT; cdr3_aa: CASGARGGQPQHF; d_call: -; clone_size: -; v_call: TRBV7-2; j_call: TRBJ1-5
cdr3_nt: TGTGCCATTGCTAGCATTCGAGAGACCCAGTACTTC; cdr3_aa: CAIASIRETQYF; d_call: -; clone_size: -; v_call: TRBV6-6; j_call: TRBJ2-5
cdr3_nt: TGTGCCAGCAGCCAAGGGCGGAACTATGGCTACACCTTC; cdr3_aa: CASSQGRNYGYTF; d_call: -; clone_size: -; v_call: TRBV14; j_call: TRBJ1-2
cdr3_nt: TGTGCCAGCTCCTTAGACAGGGGGGGTCGTTTGAGCAACAATGAGCAGTTCTTC; cdr3_aa: CASSLDRGGRLSNNEQFF; d_call: TRBD1; clone_size: -; v_call: TRBV19; j_call: TRBJ2-1
cdr3_nt: TGTGCCAGCAGCTTGGCTTCACAGCAGACAGGGACTTCGGGCTACACCTTC; cdr3_aa: CASSLASQQTGTSGYTF; d_call: TRBD1; clone_size: once; v_call: TRBV5-5; j_call: TRBJ1-2
cdr3_nt: TGTGCCAGCAGCCGACTTGATCCGGGCGAGCAGTACTTC; cdr3_aa: CASSRLDPGEQYF; d_call: -; clone_size: -; v_call: TRBV5-4; j_call: TRBJ2-7
cdr3_nt: TGTGCCAGCAGCTTCGGGACAGGAGGGTACAATGAGCAGTTCTTC; cdr3_aa: CASSFGTGGYNEQFF; d_call: TRBD1; clone_size: -; v_call: TRBV7-3; j_call: TRBJ2-1
cdr3_nt: TGTGCCAGCAGCCAAGAGGGACAGGGGACCCAAGAGACCCAGTACTTC; cdr3_aa: CASSQEGQGTQETQYF; d_call: TRBD1; clone_size: -; v_call: TRBV4-2; j_call: TRBJ2-5
cdr3_nt: TGTGCCAGCAGCCCGAACGACCATCAGGACATTCAGTACTTC; cdr3_aa: CASSPNDHQDIQYF; d_call: -; clone_size: -; v_call: TRBV4-2; j_call: TRBJ2-4
cdr3_nt: TGTGCCAGCTCACTTCTAGCGGGGGCCACCACAGATACGCAGTATTTT; cdr3_aa: CASSLLAGATTDTQYF; d_call: TRBD2; clone_size: -; v_call: TRBV18; j_call: TRBJ2-3
cdr3_nt: TGTGCCAGCAGCCCCCGGCAGGGCTACGAGCAGTACTTC; cdr3_aa: CASSPRQGYEQYF; d_call: -; clone_size: -; v_call: TRBV7-2; j_call: TRBJ2-7
cdr3_nt: TGTGCCAGCAGCCGTGACAGGGGCGCGGGGCCCCAGCATTTT; cdr3_aa: CASSRDRGAGPQHF; d_call: TRBD1; clone_size: -; v_call: TRBV11-2; j_call: TRBJ1-5
cdr3_nt: TGTGCCAGCAGCTTAAGGGGACAGGGGTCTCCTTCAACTAATGAAAAACTGTTTTTT; cdr3_aa: CASSLRGQGSPSTNEKLFF; d_call: TRBD1; clone_size: -; v_call: TRBV7-6; j_call: TRBJ1-4
cdr3_nt: TGTGCCAGCAGCCTGGGACAGGGAGGAGGCTACACCTTC; cdr3_aa: CASSLGQGGGYTF; d_call: TRBD1; clone_size: once; v_call: TRBV13; j_call: TRBJ1-2
cdr3_nt: TGTGCCAGCAGCACATCCGGTGGGGCATTCGAGCAGTACTTC; cdr3_aa: CASSTSGGAFEQYF; d_call: -; clone_size: -; v_call: TRBV7-2; j_call: TRBJ2-7
cdr3_nt: TGTGCCAGCAGTGTTCAGGGAGGGACTGAAGCTTTCTTT; cdr3_aa: CASSVQGGTEAFF; d_call: -; clone_size: once; v_call: TRBV6-4; j_call: TRBJ1-1
cdr3_nt: TGTGCCAGCAGTGGGGAGACAGGGAGGAATTCACCCCTCCACTTT; cdr3_aa: CASSGETGRNSPLHF; d_call: TRBD1; clone_size: once; v_call: TRBV6-1; j_call: TRBJ1-6
cdr3_nt: TGTGCCAGCAGTGAAGTGGGTCGGGATGAGCAGTTCTTC; cdr3_aa: CASSEVGRDEQFF; d_call: -; clone_size: -; v_call: TRBV6-1; j_call: TRBJ2-1
cdr3_nt: TGTGCCAGCAGCTTAGAAGCGGGGGGGCTTAGTGAGCAGTTCTTC; cdr3_aa: CASSLEAGGLSEQFF; d_call: TRBD2; clone_size: -; v_call: TRBV7-3; j_call: TRBJ2-1
cdr3_nt: TGTGCCAGCAGCCCTTTTGCCCCGAGTGGCACTGAAGCTTTCTTT; cdr3_aa: CASSPFAPSGTEAFF; d_call: -; clone_size: -; v_call: TRBV2; j_call: TRBJ1-1
cdr3_nt: TGTGCCAGCAGTCCCTACTTAGGGAGCTCCTACGAGCAGTACTTC; cdr3_aa: CASSPYLGSSYEQYF; d_call: -; clone_size: once; v_call: TRBV7-2; j_call: TRBJ2-7
cdr3_nt: TGTGCCAGCAGTTTCACAGGGTCTGGAAACACCATATATTTT; cdr3_aa: CASSFTGSGNTIYF; d_call: -; clone_size: -; v_call: TRBV27; j_call: TRBJ1-3
cdr3_nt: TGTGCCAGCAGTTACACTAGCGGGGGTAGTTACGAGCAGTACTTC; cdr3_aa: CASSYTSGGSYEQYF; d_call: TRBD2; clone_size: -; v_call: TRBV6-5; j_call: TRBJ2-7
cdr3_nt: TGTGCCAGCAGCCCAACTAGCGGGGTAAACACCGGGGAGCTGTTTTTT; cdr3_aa: CASSPTSGVNTGELFF; d_call: TRBD2; clone_size: -; v_call: TRBV7-7; j_call: TRBJ2-2
cdr3_nt: TGTGCCAGCAGTTCGGACAGTATGAACACTGAAGCTTTCTTT; cdr3_aa: CASSSDSMNTEAFF; d_call: -; clone_size: once; v_call: TRBV2; j_call: TRBJ1-1
cdr3_nt: TGTGCCAGCAGCCCACCAGGGGGGAAAGCTTTCTTT; cdr3_aa: CASSPPGGKAFF; d_call: TRBD1; clone_size: -; v_call: TRBV7-3; j_call: TRBJ1-1
cdr3_nt: TGTGCCAGCAGTGAAAGTCAGTCAAGCACAGATACGCAGTATTTT; cdr3_aa: CASSESQSSTDTQYF; d_call: -; clone_size: -; v_call: TRBV2; j_call: TRBJ2-3
cdr3_nt: TGTGCCAGCAGCAGGGATGGCTACACCTTC; cdr3_aa: CASSRDGYTF; d_call: -; clone_size: few; v_call: TRBV6-6; j_call: TRBJ1-2
cdr3_nt: TGTGCCAGCAGCCAAGATCGTGGAGGGGATCGAGGCTACACCTTC; cdr3_aa: CASSQDRGGDRGYTF; d_call: -; clone_size: -; v_call: TRBV14; j_call: TRBJ1-2
cdr3_nt: TGTGCCAGCAGGGGGCTTCTTATGAATGAAAAACTGTTTTTT; cdr3_aa: CASRGLLMNEKLFF; d_call: -; clone_size: -; v_call: TRBV6-1; j_call: TRBJ1-4
cdr3_nt: TGTGCCAGCAGCTCACAGGCGGGGGGACCCACCGGGGAGCTGTTTTTT; cdr3_aa: CASSSQAGGPTGELFF; d_call: TRBD2; clone_size: -; v_call: TRBV7-3; j_call: TRBJ2-2
cdr3_nt: TGTGCCAGCACGACAGGGAAGCCAATCTATGGCTACACCTTC; cdr3_aa: CASTTGKPIYGYTF; d_call: TRBD1; clone_size: once; v_call: TRBV6-1; j_call: TRBJ1-2
cdr3_nt: TGTGCCAGCAGTCCCCGGGCCGCCGGGGTCACAGATACGCAGTATTTT; cdr3_aa: CASSPRAAGVTDTQYF; d_call: -; clone_size: -; v_call: TRBV6-6; j_call: TRBJ2-3
cdr3_nt: TGTGCCAGTAGTATAGCCGCGGGGGGCCGCACAGATACGCAGTATTTT; cdr3_aa: CASSIAAGGRTDTQYF; d_call: TRBD2; clone_size: -; v_call: TRBV19; j_call: TRBJ2-3
cdr3_nt: TGTGCCAGCAAAATGGACTCGGACTATGGCTACACCTTC; cdr3_aa: CASKMDSDYGYTF; d_call: -; clone_size: -; v_call: TRBV9; j_call: TRBJ1-2
cdr3_nt: TGTGCCACCGAAAGGCAGGGGGCAGCAGATACGCAGTATTTT; cdr3_aa: CATERQGAADTQYF; d_call: TRBD1; clone_size: -; v_call: TRBV7-2; j_call: TRBJ2-3
cdr3_nt: TGCGCCAGCAGCCAAGATTTTAGCGGGAACACTGAAGCTTTCTTT; cdr3_aa: CASSQDFSGNTEAFF; d_call: -; clone_size: -; v_call: TRBV4-3; j_call: TRBJ1-1
cdr3_nt: TGTGCCAGCAGTGCGACAGGGGACGGGGGCGATGAGCAGTTCTTC; cdr3_aa: CASSATGDGGDEQFF; d_call: TRBD1; clone_size: -; v_call: TRBV6-4; j_call: TRBJ2-1
cdr3_nt: TGTGCCACCAGCAGAGATCTCCTGACAGATAACTATGGCTACACCTTC; cdr3_aa: CATSRDLLTDNYGYTF; d_call: -; clone_size: -; v_call: TRBV15; j_call: TRBJ1-2
cdr3_nt: TGTGCCAGCAGATCTGGACAGGTCTACGAGCAGTACTTC; cdr3_aa: CASRSGQVYEQYF; d_call: TRBD1; clone_size: medium-sized; v_call: TRBV14; j_call: TRBJ2-7